The 10 T cell receptor beta chains listed next were all sequenced from one sample in a study of neurological immune-mediated disorders. TCRdb reprocessed the 5' RACE reads with MiXCR, giving one entry per CDR3 protein. The top ten hold under 1.5% of the sample, which has about 69,000 distinct CDR3 sequences, roughly 3.6% seen once. Source material: PBMCs. All receptors come from a man in his thirties or forties with multiple sclerosis.

At least ten counts were recorded for this clonotype. The chain carries TRBV5-1 and TRBJ2-3; D is possibly TRBD1 (6 bases). V was shortened by 0 bases and J by 5 bases, with 13 bases between the two germline ends. The germline V gene has CDR1 SGHRS and CDR2 YFSETQ. This CDR3 has 15 amino acids. The CDR3 sequence: CASSLGTVAKDTQYF. CDR3 DNA sequence: TGCGCCAGCAGCTTGGGGACAGTTGCTAAAGATACGCAGTATTTT.

At least ten counts were recorded for this clonotype. CDR3 nucleotide sequence: TGCAGCGCGAGAACGGGCGCAGATACGCAGTATTTT. The encoded protein is CSARTGADTQYF. This chain joins TRBV29-1 and TRBJ2-3; D is ambiguous. Trimming cost V 7 bases and J 4 bases, with 12 bases left between them. The CDR3 covers 12 residues. Per the germline V gene, CDR1 is SQVTM and CDR2 is ANQGSEA.

This clonotype was recorded at least ten times. The chain carries TRBV14 and TRBJ1-1, with 7 positions matching TRBD1. The CDR3 consists of 14 residues. The germline V gene has CDR1 SGHDN and CDR2 FVKESK. V shed 2 bases and J 3 bases; nucleotides not matched to a gene: 3. The CDR3 nucleotides read TGTGCCAGCAGCCAACTAGACAGGGACACTGAAGCTTTCTTT. Its translation is CASSQLDRDTEAFF.

This clonotype has at least ten counts. CDR3 amino acids: CASSRDGGWAQYF. The CDR3 DNA follows: TGTGCCAGCTCCCGGGACGGCGGATGGGCCCAGTACTTC. The genes are TRBV18 and TRBJ2-5; possibly TRBD1 or TRBD2 for D (5 bases each). The CDR3 is 13 amino acids. The ends were cut back, 6 bases at V and 9 bases at J, with 17 bases in the middle. Per the germline V gene, CDR1 is KGHSH and CDR2 is LQKENI. Complete variable domain (other parts from reference TRBV18 and TRBJ2-5): NAGVMQNPRHLVRRRGQEARLRCSPMKGHSHVYWYRQLPEEGLKFMVYLQKENIIDESGMPKERFSAEFPKEGPSILRIQQVVRGDSAAYFCASSRDGGWAQYFGPGTRLLVL.

The chain uses TRBV7-2 and TRBJ2-4; no definite D call. The CDR3 consists of 15 residues. Germline V gene lookup returns CDR1 SGHTA and CDR2 FQGNSA. V was cut by 2 bases and J by 4 bases, with 12 bases left in between. CDR3 protein: CASSLTPWGKNIQYF. CDR3 coding DNA: TGTGCCAGCAGCTTAACCCCATGGGGAAAAAACATTCAGTACTTC.

This clonotype was seen at least ten times. The chain carries TRBV5-5 and TRBJ2-3; D gene uncertain. V lost 1 base, J lost 3 bases, and 6 bases lay in between. The CDR3 has 13 residues. Germline-derived CDR1 and CDR2 are SGHKS and YYEKEE (reference sequence). The CDR3 sequence: CASSLQITDTQYF. The CDR3 nucleotides are TGTGCCAGCAGCTTGCAGATTACAGATACGCAGTATTTT.

This clonotype was detected many times. The chain couples TRBV20-1 to TRBJ1-3, with no clear D. The CDR3 runs 15 residues. The V end lost 2 bases, the J end lost 0 bases, and 11 bases lay between the germline ends. Germline V gene data show CDR1 as DFQATT and CDR2 as SNEGSKA (reference sequence). The CDR3 DNA sequence: TGCAGTGCTAGACCGGGAACCAACTCTGGAAACACCATATATTTT. Translated, it gives CSARPGTNSGNTIYF.

This clonotype was observed at least ten times. This chain links TRBV20-1 with TRBJ2-5; 8 bases are shared with TRBD2. CDR3 length equals 16 residues. The germline gives CDR1 DFQATT, CDR2 SNEGSKA (reference sequence). With 5 bases clipped from V and 1 base from J, the junction kept 12 bases outside the gene matches. CDR3 DNA: TGCAGTGCTCCCTCTCCCTGGCGGGGGGCCCAAGAGACCCAGTACTTC. It is translated as CSAPSPWRGAQETQYF.

In this sample, this clonotype turned up a few times. The V gene is TRBV7-2, the J gene TRBJ1-5; no reliable D call. Trimming left V 3 bases short and J 0 bases short, with 6 bases between. The length of the CDR3 is 14 residues. Germline V gives CDR1 SGHTA, CDR2 FQGNSA. The CDR3 coding sequence is TGTGCCAGCAGCTTCTTAATTAGCAATCAGCCCCAGCATTTT. Translation gives CASSFLISNQPQHF.

The sample holds a few counts of this clonotype. V is TRBV5-1 and J is TRBJ1-4; possible D gene TRBD1, 5 bases. V shed 0 bases and J shed 3 bases, with 12 bases lying between them. This CDR3 is built from 16 residues. CDR1 is SGHRS, CDR2 YFSETQ, per germline. As DNA, the CDR3 is TGCGCCAGCAGCTTGGGCTCCCGGGGCTCTAATGAAAAACTGTTTTTT. Residues: CASSLGSRGSNEKLFF.